Listed below are T cell receptor beta chains from one sample, sequenced in a study of blood T cell repertoires in COVID-19. TCRdb's copy holds only in-frame clones and misses some; the assay was immunoSEQ multiplex PCR. The sample yields just over 650,000 clones, over 80% seen once. Sample: peripheral blood. The receptors stem from a woman aged 18-29 years with acute or convalescent COVID-19. CDR3s include the opening cysteine and the closing phenylalanine or tryptophan. The D gene is left open where the match is weak. Where a row states a size, it is once, few, many or the class of an expanded clone; other rows omit it.

clone_size j_call d_call v_call cdr3_aa cdr3_nt
NA TRBJ1-6 NA TRBV6-2/TRBV6-3 CASSSSRGIYNSPLHF TGTGCCAGCAGTTCTTCCAGGGGAATCTATAATTCACCCCTCCACTTT
NA TRBJ1-1 NA TRBV6-2/TRBV6-3 CASSYSFREAFF TGTGCCAGCAGTTACTCGTTTCGAGAGGCTTTCTTT
NA TRBJ1-3 NA TRBV3-1/TRBV3-2 CASSHNPTGSGNTIYF TGTGCCAGCAGCCATAATCCTACAGGCTCTGGAAACACCATATATTTT
NA TRBJ1-4 TRBD1 TRBV24-1 CATSDGQGANEKLFF TGTGCCACCAGTGATGGACAGGGTGCTAATGAAAAACTGTTTTTT
NA TRBJ2-1 NA TRBV13 CASSASSSYNEQFF TGTGCCAGCAGCGCCTCGAGCTCCTACAATGAGCAGTTCTTC
NA TRBJ1-1 NA TRBV5-4 CASSLGGERGTEAFF TGTGCCAGCAGCTTGGGGGGGGAACGGGGCACTGAAGCTTTCTTT
NA TRBJ1-2 TRBD1 TRBV19 CASKQTGKVGYTF TGTGCCAGCAAACAGACAGGGAAAGTTGGCTACACCTTC
NA TRBJ1-4 TRBD1 TRBV18 CASSPRGTGGEKLFF TGTGCCAGCTCACCACGAGGGACAGGGGGAGAAAAACTGTTTTTT
NA TRBJ2-2 NA TRBV18 CASIPRRPVAGELFF TGTGCCAGCATTCCAAGGAGACCGGTCGCCGGGGAGCTGTTTTTT
once TRBJ2-1 TRBD2 TRBV25-1 CASSGQTSGGLYNEQFF TGTGCCAGCAGTGGGCAGACTAGCGGGGGACTCTACAATGAGCAGTTCTTC
NA TRBJ2-4 TRBD2 TRBV3-1/TRBV3-2 CASSQVVASGGWDIQYF TGTGCCAGCAGCCAAGTTGTGGCTAGCGGGGGGTGGGACATTCAGTACTTC
NA TRBJ2-7 NA TRBV28 CASSLLRGPYEQYF TGTGCCAGCAGTTTATTAAGGGGCCCCTACGAGCAGTACTTC
NA TRBJ2-3 TRBD2 TRBV9 CASSAAGAFASTDTQYF TGTGCCAGCAGCGCAGCGGGGGCGTTCGCTAGCACAGATACGCAGTATTTT
NA TRBJ1-6 TRBD1 TRBV9 CASSPRPGQGESPLHF TGTGCCAGCAGCCCGCGTCCGGGACAGGGTGAATCACCCCTCCACTTT
NA TRBJ1-1 NA TRBV5-6 CASSLVGSPEAFF TGTGCCAGCAGCTTGGTCGGGTCGCCTGAAGCTTTCTTT
once TRBJ1-1 NA TRBV30 CAWNPEEGTEAFF TGTGCCTGGAACCCCGAGGAGGGCACTGAAGCTTTCTTT
NA TRBJ1-2 NA TRBV5-1 CASSSSGKGVDGYTF TGCGCCAGCAGCTCGTCGGGGAAGGGGGTTGATGGCTACACCTTC